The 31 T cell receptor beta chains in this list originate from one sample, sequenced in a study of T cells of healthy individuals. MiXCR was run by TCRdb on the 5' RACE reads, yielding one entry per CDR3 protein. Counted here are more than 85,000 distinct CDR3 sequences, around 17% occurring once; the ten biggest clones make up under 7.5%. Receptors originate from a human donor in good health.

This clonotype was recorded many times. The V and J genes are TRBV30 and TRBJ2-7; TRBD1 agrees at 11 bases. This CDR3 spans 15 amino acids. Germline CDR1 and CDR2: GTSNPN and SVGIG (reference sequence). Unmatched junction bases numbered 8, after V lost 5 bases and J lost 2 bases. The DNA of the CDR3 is TGTGCCTGGGGACGTGGGGGACAGGGGGCCTACGAGCAGTACTTC. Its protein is CAWGRGGQGAYEQYF.

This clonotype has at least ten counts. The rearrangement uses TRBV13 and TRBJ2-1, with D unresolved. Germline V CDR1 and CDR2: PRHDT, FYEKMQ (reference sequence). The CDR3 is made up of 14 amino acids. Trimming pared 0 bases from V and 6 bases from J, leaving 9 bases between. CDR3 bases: TGTGCCAGCAGCTTAGGGGGGTCCGGCAATGAGCAGTTCTTC. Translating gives CASSLGGSGNEQFF.

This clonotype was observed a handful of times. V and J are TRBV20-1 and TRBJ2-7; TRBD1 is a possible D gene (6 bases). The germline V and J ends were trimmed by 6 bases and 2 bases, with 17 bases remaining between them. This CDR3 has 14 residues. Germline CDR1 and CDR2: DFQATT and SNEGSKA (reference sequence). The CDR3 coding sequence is TGCAGTGCCCCCTCTTTGACAGGTACCTACGAGCAGTACTTC. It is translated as CSAPSLTGTYEQYF.

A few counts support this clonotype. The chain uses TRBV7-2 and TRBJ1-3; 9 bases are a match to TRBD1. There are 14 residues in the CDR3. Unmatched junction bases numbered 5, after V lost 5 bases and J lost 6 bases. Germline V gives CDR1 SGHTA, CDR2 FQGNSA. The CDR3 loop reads CASSNRGRENTIYF. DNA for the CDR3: TGTGCCAGCAGCAACAGGGGGCGAGAAAACACCATATATTTT.

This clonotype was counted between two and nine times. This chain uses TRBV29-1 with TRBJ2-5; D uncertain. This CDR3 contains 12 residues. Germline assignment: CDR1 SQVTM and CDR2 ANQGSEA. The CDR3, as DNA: TGCAGTGGGATGGGGAACCAAGAGACCCAGTACTTC. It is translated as CSGMGNQETQYF.

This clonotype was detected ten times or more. The CDR3 bases are TGCAGTGCTGTTAGCGGCCCAGATACGCAGTATTTT. Amino acid sequence: CSAVSGPDTQYF. V usage is TRBV20-1 and J usage is TRBJ2-3, with D maybe TRBD2 (6 bases). There are 12 residues in the CDR3. Trimming pared 5 bases from V and 4 bases from J, leaving 10 bases between. CDR1 and CDR2 from the germline V gene are DFQATT and SNEGSKA (reference sequence).

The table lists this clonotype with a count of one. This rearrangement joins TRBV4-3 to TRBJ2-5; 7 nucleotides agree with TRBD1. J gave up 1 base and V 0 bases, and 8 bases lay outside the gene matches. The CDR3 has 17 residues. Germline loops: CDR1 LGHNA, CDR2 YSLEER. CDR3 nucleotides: TGCGCCAGCAGCCAAGATCCGGCAGGGGGTCCCCAAGAGACCCAGTACTTC. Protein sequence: CASSQDPAGGPQETQYF.

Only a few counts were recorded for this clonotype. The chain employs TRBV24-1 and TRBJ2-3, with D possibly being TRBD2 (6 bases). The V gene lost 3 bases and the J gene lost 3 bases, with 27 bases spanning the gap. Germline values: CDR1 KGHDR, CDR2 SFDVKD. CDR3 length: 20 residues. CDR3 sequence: CATSDPRAESPSVGTDTQYF. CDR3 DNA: TGTGCCACCAGTGATCCCAGGGCAGAATCCCCTAGCGTAGGAACAGATACGCAGTATTTT.

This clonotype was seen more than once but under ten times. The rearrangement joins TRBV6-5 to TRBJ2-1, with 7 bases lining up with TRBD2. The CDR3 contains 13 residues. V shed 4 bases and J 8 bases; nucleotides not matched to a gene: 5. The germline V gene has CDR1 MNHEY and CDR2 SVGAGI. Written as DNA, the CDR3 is TGTGCCAGCAGTTGGCTTGGGGGGGATGAGCAGTTCTTC. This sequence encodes CASSWLGGDEQFF.

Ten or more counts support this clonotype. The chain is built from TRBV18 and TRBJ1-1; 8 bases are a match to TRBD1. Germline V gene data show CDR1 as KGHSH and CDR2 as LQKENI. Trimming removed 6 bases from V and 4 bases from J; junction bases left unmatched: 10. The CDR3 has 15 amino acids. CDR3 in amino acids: CASSLAGGAITEAFF. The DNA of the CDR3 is TGTGCCAGCTCGCTTGCAGGGGGCGCGATCACTGAAGCTTTCTTT.

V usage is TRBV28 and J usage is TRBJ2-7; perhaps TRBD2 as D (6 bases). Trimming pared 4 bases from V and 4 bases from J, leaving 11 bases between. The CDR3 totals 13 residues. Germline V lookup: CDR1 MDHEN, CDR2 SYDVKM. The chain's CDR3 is CASSSAGRYEQYF. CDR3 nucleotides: TGTGCCAGCAGTTCGGCAGGGAGGTACGAGCAGTACTTC. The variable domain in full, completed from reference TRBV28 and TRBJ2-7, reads DVKVTQSSRYLVKRTGEKVFLECVQDMDHENMFWYRQDPGLGLRLIYFSYDVKMKEKGDIPEGYSVSREKKERFSLILESASTNQTSMYLCASSSAGRYEQYFGPGTRLTVT.

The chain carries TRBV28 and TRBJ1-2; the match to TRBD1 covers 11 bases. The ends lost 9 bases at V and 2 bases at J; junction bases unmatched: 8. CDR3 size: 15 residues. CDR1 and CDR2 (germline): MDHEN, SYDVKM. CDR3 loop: CASHSRDRGNYGYTF. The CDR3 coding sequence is TGTGCCAGTCATAGCCGGGACAGGGGGAACTATGGCTACACCTTC.

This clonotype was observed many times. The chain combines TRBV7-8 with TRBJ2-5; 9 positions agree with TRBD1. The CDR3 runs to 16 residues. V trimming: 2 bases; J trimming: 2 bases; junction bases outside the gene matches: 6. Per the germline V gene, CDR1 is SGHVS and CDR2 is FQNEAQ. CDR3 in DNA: TGTGCCAGCAGCTTACTAACAGGGGGCCTACAAGAGACCCAGTACTTC. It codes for CASSLLTGGLQETQYF.

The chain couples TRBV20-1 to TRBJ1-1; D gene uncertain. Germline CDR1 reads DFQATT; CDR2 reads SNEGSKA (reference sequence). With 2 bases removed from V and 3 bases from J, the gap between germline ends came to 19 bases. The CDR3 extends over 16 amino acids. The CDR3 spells CSARRRVLGSDTEAFF. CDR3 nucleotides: TGCAGTGCTAGAAGACGGGTATTGGGGTCGGACACTGAAGCTTTCTTT.

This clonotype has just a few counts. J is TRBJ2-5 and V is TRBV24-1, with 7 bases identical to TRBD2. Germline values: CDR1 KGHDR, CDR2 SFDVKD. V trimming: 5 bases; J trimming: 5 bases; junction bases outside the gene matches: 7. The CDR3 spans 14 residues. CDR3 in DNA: TGTGCCACCAGTGGCGGGCGGGAGCCTGAGACCCAGTACTTC. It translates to CATSGGREPETQYF.

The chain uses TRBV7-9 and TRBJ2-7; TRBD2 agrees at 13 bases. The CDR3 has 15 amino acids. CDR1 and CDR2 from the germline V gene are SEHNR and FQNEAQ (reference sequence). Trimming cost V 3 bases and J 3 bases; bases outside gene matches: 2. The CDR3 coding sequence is TGTGCCAGCAGCTTCGGACTAGCGGGAGACTACGAGCAGTACTTC. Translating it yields CASSFGLAGDYEQYF.

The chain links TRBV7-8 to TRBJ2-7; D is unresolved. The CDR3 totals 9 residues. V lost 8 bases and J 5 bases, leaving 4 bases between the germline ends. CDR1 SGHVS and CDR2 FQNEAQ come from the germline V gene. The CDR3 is CASGHEQYF. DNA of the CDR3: TGTGCCAGCGGCCACGAGCAGTACTTC.

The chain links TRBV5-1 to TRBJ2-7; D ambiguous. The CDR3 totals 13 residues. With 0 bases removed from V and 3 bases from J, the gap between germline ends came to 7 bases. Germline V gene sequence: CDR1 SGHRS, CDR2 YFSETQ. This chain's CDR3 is CASSLAMGYEQYF. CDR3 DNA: TGCGCCAGCAGCTTGGCTATGGGCTACGAGCAGTACTTC.

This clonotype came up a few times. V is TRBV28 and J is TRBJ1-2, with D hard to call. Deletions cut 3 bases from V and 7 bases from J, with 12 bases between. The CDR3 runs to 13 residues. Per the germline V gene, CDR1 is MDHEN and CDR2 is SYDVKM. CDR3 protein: CASSFPGGVGYTF. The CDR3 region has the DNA TGTGCCAGCAGTTTCCCGGGAGGAGTTGGCTACACCTTC.

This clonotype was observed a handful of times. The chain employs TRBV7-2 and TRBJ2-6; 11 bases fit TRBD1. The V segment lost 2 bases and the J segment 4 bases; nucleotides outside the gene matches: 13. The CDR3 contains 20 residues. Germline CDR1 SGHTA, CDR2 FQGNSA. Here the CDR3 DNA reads TGTGCCAGCAGCTTATATGGACAGGGGGCCTTTCGTTCCGGGGCCAACGTCCTGACTTTC. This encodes CASSLYGQGAFRSGANVLTF.

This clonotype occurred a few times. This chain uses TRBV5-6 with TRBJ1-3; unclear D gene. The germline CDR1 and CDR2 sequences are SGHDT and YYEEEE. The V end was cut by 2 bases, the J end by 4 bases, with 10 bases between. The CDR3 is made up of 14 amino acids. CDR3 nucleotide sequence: TGTGCCAGCAGCTTTAGCCCCTCGGGAAACACCATATATTTT. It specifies CASSFSPSGNTIYF.

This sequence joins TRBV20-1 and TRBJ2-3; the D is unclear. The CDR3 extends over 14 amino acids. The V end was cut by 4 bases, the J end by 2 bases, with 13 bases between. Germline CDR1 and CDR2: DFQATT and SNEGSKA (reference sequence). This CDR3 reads CSATLYGITDTQYF. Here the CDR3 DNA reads TGCAGTGCTACTCTTTATGGGATCACAGATACGCAGTATTTT.

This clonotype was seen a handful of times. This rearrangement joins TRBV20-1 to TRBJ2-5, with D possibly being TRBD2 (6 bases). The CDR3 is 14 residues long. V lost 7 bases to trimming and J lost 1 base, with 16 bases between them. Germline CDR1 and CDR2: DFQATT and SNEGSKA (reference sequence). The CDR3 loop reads CSGSGTSTQETQYF. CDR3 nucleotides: TGCAGTGGCTCCGGGACTTCGACCCAAGAGACCCAGTACTTC.

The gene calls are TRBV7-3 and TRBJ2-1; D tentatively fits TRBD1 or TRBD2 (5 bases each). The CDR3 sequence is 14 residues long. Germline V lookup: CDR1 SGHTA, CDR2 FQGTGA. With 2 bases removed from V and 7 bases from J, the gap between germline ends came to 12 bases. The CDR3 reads CASSLGGWGNEQFF. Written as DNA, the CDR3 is TGTGCCAGCAGCTTAGGGGGTTGGGGGAATGAGCAGTTCTTC.

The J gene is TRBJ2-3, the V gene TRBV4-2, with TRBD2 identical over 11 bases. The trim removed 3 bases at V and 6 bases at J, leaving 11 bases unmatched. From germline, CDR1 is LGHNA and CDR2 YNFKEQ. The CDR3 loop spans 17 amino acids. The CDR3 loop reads CASSHPLSGGARDTQYF. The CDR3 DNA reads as TGTGCCAGCAGCCACCCTCTTAGCGGGGGGGCTCGGGATACGCAGTATTTT.

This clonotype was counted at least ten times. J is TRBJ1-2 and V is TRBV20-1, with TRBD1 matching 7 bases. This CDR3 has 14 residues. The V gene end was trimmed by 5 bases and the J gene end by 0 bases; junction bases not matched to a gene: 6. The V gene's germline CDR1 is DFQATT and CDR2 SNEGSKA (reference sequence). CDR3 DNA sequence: TGCAGTGCTCAACAGGGGACAGCTAACTATGGCTACACCTTC. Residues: CSAQQGTANYGYTF.

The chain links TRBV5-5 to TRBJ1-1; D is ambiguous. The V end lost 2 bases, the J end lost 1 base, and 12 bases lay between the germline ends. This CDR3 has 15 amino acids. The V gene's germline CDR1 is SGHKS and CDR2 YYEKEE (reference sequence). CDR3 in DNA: TGTGCCAGCAGCTTCCCTGGACGGCGGAACACTGAAGCTTTCTTT. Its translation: CASSFPGRRNTEAFF.

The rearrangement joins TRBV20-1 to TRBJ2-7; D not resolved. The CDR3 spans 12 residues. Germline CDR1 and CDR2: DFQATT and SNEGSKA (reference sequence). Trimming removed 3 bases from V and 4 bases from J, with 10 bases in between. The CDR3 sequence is CSASWRGYEQYF. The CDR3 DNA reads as TGCAGTGCTAGCTGGCGAGGATACGAGCAGTACTTC.

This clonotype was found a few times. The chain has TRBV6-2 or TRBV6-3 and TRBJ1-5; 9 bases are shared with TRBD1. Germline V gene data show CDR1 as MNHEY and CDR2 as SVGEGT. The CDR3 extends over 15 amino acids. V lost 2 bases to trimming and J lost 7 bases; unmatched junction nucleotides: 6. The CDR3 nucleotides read TGTGCCAGCAGTTACGGGGACAGGGAGGCCCAGCCCCAGCATTTT. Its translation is CASSYGDREAQPQHF.

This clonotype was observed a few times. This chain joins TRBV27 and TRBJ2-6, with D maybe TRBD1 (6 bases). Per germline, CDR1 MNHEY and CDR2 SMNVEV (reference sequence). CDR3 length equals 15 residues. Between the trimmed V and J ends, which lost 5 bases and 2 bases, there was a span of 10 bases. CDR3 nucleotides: TGTGCCAGCAGTCCAAACAGGGCTGGGGCCAACGTCCTGACTTTC. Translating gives CASSPNRAGANVLTF.

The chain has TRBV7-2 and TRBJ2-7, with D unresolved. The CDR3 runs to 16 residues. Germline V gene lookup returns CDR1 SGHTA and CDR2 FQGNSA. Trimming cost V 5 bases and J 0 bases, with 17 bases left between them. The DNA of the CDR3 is TGTGCCAGCAGCCGTGATGGCGTCGCCAGCTCCTACGAGCAGTACTTC. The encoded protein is CASSRDGVASSYEQYF.